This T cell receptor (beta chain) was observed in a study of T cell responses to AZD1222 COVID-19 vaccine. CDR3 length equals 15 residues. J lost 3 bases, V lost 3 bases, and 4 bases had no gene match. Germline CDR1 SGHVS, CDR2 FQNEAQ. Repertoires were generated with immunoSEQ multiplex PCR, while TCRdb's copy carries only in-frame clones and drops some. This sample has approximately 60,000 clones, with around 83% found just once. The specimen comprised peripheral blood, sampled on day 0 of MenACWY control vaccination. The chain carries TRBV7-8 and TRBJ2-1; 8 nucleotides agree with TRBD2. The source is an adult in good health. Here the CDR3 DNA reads TGTGCCAGCAGCTTCACCGCGGGAGGCTACAATGAGCAGTTCTTC. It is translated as CASSFTAGGYNEQFF.